This T cell receptor beta chain derives from a study of control samples from healthy donors and cancer patients. The repertoire was sequenced with immunoSEQ multiplex PCR; TCRdb's copy has only in-frame clones and lacks some. The table shows approximately 210,000 clones, with approximately 90% occurring only once. Germline lookup yields CDR1 SGHDN and CDR2 FVKESK. The CDR3 contains 16 residues. Trimming at V came to 4 bases and at J to 2 bases, leaving 5 bases not matched to a gene. This chain joins TRBV14 and TRBJ2-2; 9 bases are shared with TRBD1. The specimen was blood. The TCR sequence derives from a young man in good health. The DNA for the CDR3 is TGTGCCAGCAGCCGACGGACAGGGGTTAACACCGGGGAGCTGTTTTTT. Protein: CASSRRTGVNTGELFF.